This T cell receptor (beta chain) appears in the sequencing data of a study of Ad26.COV2.S vaccination and SARS-CoV-2 variants. Study findings and constraints: The authors reported substantial breadth in spike-specific CD8+ and CD4+ T cell responses after vaccination.

The CDR3 has 16 residues. From germline, CDR1 is SGHRS and CDR2 YFSETQ. With 4 bases removed from V and 0 bases from J, the gap between germline ends came to 15 bases. The treatment was: around 19 received Ad26.COV2.S at low or high dose, single or two shots; a few received placebo; per-sample allocation not given. Collection of the samples took place on day 63 after the first injection of vaccine or placebo. The individual, an adult aged 18-55 years, was a donor in Boston. Data came from immunoSEQ multiplex PCR; TCRdb stores just in-frame clones and leaves some out. Of about 410,000 clones listed, about 88% are singletons. Turning to this clone: Its specificity is unknown.

Sequenced here: peripheral blood, sampled in a trial of Ad26.COV2.S vaccine versus placebo. This chain links TRBV5-1 with TRBJ2-3; the D gene is possibly TRBD2 (6 bases). The sequence was collected from a person aged 18 to 65 who received the Ad26.COV2.S COVID-19 vaccine or a placebo. The CDR3 spells CASSIYGGASTDTQYF. The DNA for the CDR3 is TGCGCCAGCAGCATATACGGGGGAGCTAGCACAGATACGCAGTATTTT.